The 21 T cell receptor beta chains given below trace back to one sample, sequenced in a study of human T cells and chemical hapten exposure. TCRdb independently ran MiXCR on the RACE reads; one entry per CDR3 protein. The sample lists 65,000 to 85,000 distinct CDR3 sequences, 10% to 15% seen once, with 3% to 4% in the top ten. The time point here: patch test 1, 2 weeks after DPC sensitization. Treatment indicated: therapeutic diphenylcyclopropenone sensitization with weekly scalp DPC. The starting material was whole blood, obtained in connection with sensitization to the hapten diphenylcyclopropenone (DPC). The receptors stem from a woman aged 60-75 years with alopecia areata. Some clones in this sample may be carry-over from other donors' samples.

There are a few counts of this clonotype. The chain joins TRBV6-1 to TRBJ2-1; D is unclear. The CDR3 runs to 11 residues. V dropped 7 bases and J dropped 3 bases, with 4 bases sitting between them. Germline CDR1 is MNHNS and CDR2 is SASEGT. The chain's CDR3 is CASMIYNEQFF. The CDR3 bases are TGTGCCAGCATGATCTACAATGAGCAGTTCTTC.

This clonotype has a handful of counts. This chain links TRBV20-1 with TRBJ2-3; 8 bases align to TRBD2. V shed 0 bases, J shed 1 base, and the junction held 3 bases outside the gene matches. Germline CDR1 reads DFQATT; CDR2 reads SNEGSKA (reference sequence). The CDR3 length is 15 residues. The DNA of the CDR3 is TGCAGTGCTAGAGACGGTAGCGGGGGCACAGATACGCAGTATTTT. It specifies CSARDGSGGTDTQYF.

This clonotype was counted many times. The chain couples TRBV20-1 to TRBJ1-1, with 8 positions matching TRBD1. The CDR3 is 13 amino acids. Trimming removed 0 bases from V and 4 bases from J; junction bases left unmatched: 1. Germline V gene lookup returns CDR1 DFQATT and CDR2 SNEGSKA (reference sequence). CDR3 in DNA: TGCAGTGCTAGAGAAACAGGGGGCACTGAAGCTTTCTTT. Amino acid sequence: CSARETGGTEAFF.

This clonotype was counted many times. V is TRBV7-3 and J is TRBJ2-1; possibly TRBD1 for D (6 bases). Germline values: CDR1 SGHTA, CDR2 FQGTGA. V lost 5 bases, J lost 0 bases, and 11 bases lay in between. The CDR3 is made up of 15 amino acids. This chain's CDR3 is CASSTDSNSYNEQFF. CDR3 coding DNA: TGTGCCAGCAGCACGGACAGCAACTCCTACAATGAGCAGTTCTTC. The full variable domain, in which reference TRBV7-3 and TRBJ2-1 provide the parts outside the CDR3, is GAGVSQTPSNKVTEKGKYVELRCDPISGHTALYWYRQSLGQGPEFLIYFQGTGAADDSGLPNDRFFAVRPEGSVSTLKIQRTERGDSAVYLCASSTDSNSYNEQFFGPGTRLTVL.

The sample holds a few counts of this clonotype. J is TRBJ1-1 and V is TRBV3-1; D ambiguous. The germline V gene encodes CDR1 LGHDT and CDR2 YNNKEL (reference sequence). There are 15 residues in the CDR3. V dropped 3 bases and J dropped 6 bases, with 17 bases sitting between them. This CDR3 is CASSHLGLPGAEAFF. The CDR3 nucleotides are TGTGCCAGCAGCCATTTAGGACTCCCTGGCGCTGAAGCTTTCTTT.

This rearrangement joins TRBV29-1 to TRBJ1-1; D is ambiguous. Germline-derived CDR1 and CDR2 are SQVTM and ANQGSEA. The CDR3 is made up of 13 amino acids. V was trimmed by 5 bases and J by 0 bases, leaving 10 bases between them. The CDR3 DNA reads as TGCAGCGTTCGTGCAGCCATGAACACTGAAGCTTTCTTT. It encodes CSVRAAMNTEAFF.

The chain carries TRBV18 and TRBJ1-1; 11 positions match TRBD1. Germline CDR1 is KGHSH and CDR2 is LQKENI. V shed 8 bases and J 5 bases; nucleotides not matched to a gene: 4. The CDR3 runs to 13 residues. DNA of the CDR3: TGTGCCAGCGGGGGACAGGGGGAGACTGAAGCTTTCTTT. Its protein is CASGGQGETEAFF.

This clonotype was detected many times. The rearrangement joins TRBV7-2 to TRBJ2-2, with D unclear. This CDR3 has 14 residues. V lost 2 bases and J lost 7, with 11 bases in between. The germline V gene has CDR1 SGHTA and CDR2 FQGNSA. The CDR3 DNA is TGTGCCAGCAGCTTACGGGTCCTGGACGGGGAGCTGTTTTTT. Amino acid sequence: CASSLRVLDGELFF.

In its sample, this clonotype was seen many times. The rearrangement joins TRBV5-1 to TRBJ2-2; maybe TRBD1 (5 bases). The V gene lost 4 bases and the J gene lost 1 base, with 5 bases spanning the gap. The CDR3 is 13 amino acids. Looked up from germline, CDR1 is SGHRS and CDR2 is YFSETQ. The CDR3 spells CASSQGNTGELFF. In nucleotides, the CDR3 is TGCGCCAGCAGCCAGGGGAACACCGGGGAGCTGTTTTTT.

The CDR3 DNA follows: TGTGCCAGCAGCTCACGCAGGGAAACCGCCGCAGAAGCTTTCTTT. Its translation is CASSSRRETAAEAFF. V is TRBV11-2 and J is TRBJ1-1; D might be TRBD1 (5 bases). In germline, CDR1 is SGHAT, CDR2 FQNNGV. The CDR3 loop spans 15 amino acids. V lost 4 bases and J lost 8, with 20 bases in between.

This clonotype was seen a handful of times. The chain joins TRBV10-3 to TRBJ1-1; D may be TRBD1 (5 bases). The CDR3 loop spans 13 amino acids. Trimming pared 6 bases from V and 1 base from J, leaving 9 bases between. Per the germline V gene, CDR1 is ENHRY and CDR2 is SYGVKD. The CDR3 protein is CAIRAGANTEAFF. In DNA, the CDR3 is TGTGCCATCAGGGCCGGGGCGAACACTGAAGCTTTCTTT.

The chain's CDR3 is CAWSGGPGKVGTDTQYF. CDR3 DNA sequence: TGTGCCTGGAGTGGCGGCCCCGGCAAAGTGGGCACAGATACGCAGTATTTT. This chain links TRBV30 with TRBJ2-3; D remains ambiguous. V lost 1 base to trimming and J lost 1 base, with 18 bases between them. The CDR3 runs 17 residues. Germline V gives CDR1 GTSNPN, CDR2 SVGIG (reference sequence).

Many counts were recorded for this clonotype. The chain joins TRBV7-9 to TRBJ2-2, with D possibly TRBD1 on 5 matching bases. V was cut by 4 bases and J by 1 base, with 13 bases left in between. From germline, CDR1 is SEHNR and CDR2 FQNEAQ (reference sequence). This CDR3 spans 16 amino acids. Written as DNA, the CDR3 is TGTGCCAGCAGCTCATGGACACCCCAGAACACCGGGGAGCTGTTTTTT. It encodes CASSSWTPQNTGELFF.

This clonotype has a count of ten or more. V is TRBV12-3 or TRBV12-4 and J is TRBJ1-5; a weak D match, TRBD1 (6 bases). There are 14 residues in the CDR3. V gave up 3 bases and J gave up 6 bases, with 12 bases separating them. CDR3 in amino acids: CASSFGTGSQPQHF. The DNA of the CDR3 is TGTGCCAGCAGTTTCGGAACAGGGTCTCAGCCCCAGCATTTT.

V is TRBV9 and J is TRBJ2-5; D not resolved. The CDR3 is 15 amino acids. V lost 0 bases and J lost 2, with 11 bases in between. Germline values: CDR1 SGDLS, CDR2 YYNGEE. The CDR3 region has the DNA TGTGCCAGCAGCGTAGACCCAGGACCTCAAGAGACCCAGTACTTC. Amino acids: CASSVDPGPQETQYF.

Only a few counts were recorded for this clonotype. V and J are TRBV9 and TRBJ2-1, with D unresolved. Between the trimmed V and J ends, which lost 0 bases and 7 bases, there was a span of 11 bases. Looked up from germline, CDR1 is SGDLS and CDR2 is YYNGEE. The CDR3 extends over 14 amino acids. The CDR3 DNA sequence: TGTGCCAGCAGCGTAGACCGAGCGAGGAATGAGCAGTTCTTC. Translating gives CASSVDRARNEQFF.

This clonotype was seen at least ten times. The J gene is TRBJ1-1, the V gene TRBV11-1; 12 bases fit TRBD1. V shed 7 bases and J 4 bases; nucleotides not matched to a gene: 7. CDR1 and CDR2 from the germline V gene are SGHAT and FQDESV (reference sequence). CDR3 length: 15 amino acids. The CDR3 bases are TGTGCCAGCAAAGTGGGACAGGGGGCACTCACTGAAGCTTTCTTT. As protein: CASKVGQGALTEAFF.

This clonotype was counted at least ten times. This sequence joins TRBV3-1 and TRBJ2-7; D may be TRBD2 (5 bases). The CDR3 has 15 amino acids. Trimming took off 2 bases at V and 7 bases at J, with 18 bases between the two ends. CDR1 is LGHDT and CDR2 is YNNKEL in the germline V gene (reference sequence). CDR3 in amino acids: CASSQPGSVIREQYF. DNA for the CDR3: TGTGCCAGCAGCCAACCGGGATCCGTTATAAGAGAGCAGTACTTC.

This clonotype was picked up a small number of times. The rearrangement uses TRBV14 and TRBJ2-7; D possibly corresponds to TRBD1 (5 bases). From germline, CDR1 is SGHDN and CDR2 FVKESK. This CDR3 is built from 15 residues. V shed 1 base and J shed 0 bases, with 10 bases lying between them. The CDR3 loop reads CASSQVGDSSYEQYF. CDR3 DNA: TGTGCCAGCAGCCAAGTTGGAGACAGCTCCTACGAGCAGTACTTC.

The chain links TRBV10-3 to TRBJ2-7; no definite D call. The germline V gene encodes CDR1 ENHRY and CDR2 SYGVKD. The V end was cut by 10 bases, the J end by 2 bases, with 9 bases between. The CDR3 extends over 11 amino acids. For the CDR3, the DNA is TGTGCCACCTTTTTCGCCTACGAGCAGTACTTC. It encodes CATFFAYEQYF.

This chain connects TRBV19 to TRBJ1-5; D unclear. Germline-derived CDR1 and CDR2 are LNHDA and SQIVND (reference sequence). Between the trimmed V and J ends, which lost 2 bases and 1 base, there was a span of 12 bases. This CDR3 contains 16 residues. The CDR3 is CASSIILWQSNQPQHF. CDR3 coding DNA: TGTGCCAGTAGTATAATATTGTGGCAGAGCAATCAGCCCCAGCATTTT.